This T cell receptor (beta chain) emerged from a study of shared clonotypes between healthy human individuals. The CDR3 has 14 residues. As for this clone: Its target is unknown.

Study results and caveats: Rarefaction revealed incomplete sorted-subset sequencing despite large depth.

At deep level, the assay was performed. Evenly divided among several immunoSEQ plates was the genomic DNA of each subset. Clones were sequenced by immunoSEQ multiplex PCR, and TCRdb holds only the in-frame ones, with some missing. The sample gives under 2.5 million clones, around 92% of which show up once; 0.37% is in the top ten. CD4+ cells underwent separation, giving CD45RA+ naive and CD45RA-negative memory subsets. The sequence was obtained from a man in his late teens or twenties in good health. Some clones in this sample may be carry-over from other donors' samples. Source material: naive CD4+ T cells from PBMCs. Subset meaning: CD45RA+ positively selected. The rearrangement links TRBV1 to TRBJ2-7; the table's D call of TRBD2 was not tested on the DNA. TRBV1 corresponds to a pseudogene. The CDR3 reads CTSSPSGGGCEQYF. DNA for the CDR3: TGCACCAGCAGCCCTAGCGGGGGGGGATGCGAGCAGTACTTC.